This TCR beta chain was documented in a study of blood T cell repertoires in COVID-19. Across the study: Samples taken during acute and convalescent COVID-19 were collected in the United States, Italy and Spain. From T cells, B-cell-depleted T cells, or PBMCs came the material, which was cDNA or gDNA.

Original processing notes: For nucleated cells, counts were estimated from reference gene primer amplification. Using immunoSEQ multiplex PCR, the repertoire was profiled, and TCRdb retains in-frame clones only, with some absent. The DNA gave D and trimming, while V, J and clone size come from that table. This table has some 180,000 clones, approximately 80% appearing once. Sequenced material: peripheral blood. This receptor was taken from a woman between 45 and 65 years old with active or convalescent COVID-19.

CDR3: CAWSPRGGLVDTQYF. CDR3 coding DNA: TGTGCCTGGAGTCCCCGGGGGGGCCTCGTAGATACGCAGTATTTT. The chain carries TRBV30 and TRBJ2-3, with 8 bases lining up with TRBD2. The CDR3 loop spans 15 amino acids. CDR1 and CDR2 (germline): GTSNPN, SVGIG (reference sequence). V gave up 2 bases and J gave up 5 bases; unmatched junction bases: 9.